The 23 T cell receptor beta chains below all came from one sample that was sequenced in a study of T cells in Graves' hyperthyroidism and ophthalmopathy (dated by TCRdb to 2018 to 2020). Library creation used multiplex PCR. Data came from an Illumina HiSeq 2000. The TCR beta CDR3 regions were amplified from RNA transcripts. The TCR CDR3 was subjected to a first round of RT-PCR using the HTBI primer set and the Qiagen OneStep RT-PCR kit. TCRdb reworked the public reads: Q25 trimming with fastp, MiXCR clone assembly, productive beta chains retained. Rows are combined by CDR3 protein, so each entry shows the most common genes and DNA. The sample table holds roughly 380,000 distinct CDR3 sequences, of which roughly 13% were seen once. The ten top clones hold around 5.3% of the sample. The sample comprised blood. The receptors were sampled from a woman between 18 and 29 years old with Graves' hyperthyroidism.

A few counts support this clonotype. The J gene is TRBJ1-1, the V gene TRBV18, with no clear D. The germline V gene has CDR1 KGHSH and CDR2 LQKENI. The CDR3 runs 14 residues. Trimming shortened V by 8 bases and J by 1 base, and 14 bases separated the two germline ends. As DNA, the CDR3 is TGTGCCAGCCCTCTGGAGTATGGGAACACTGAAGCTTTCTTT. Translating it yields CASPLEYGNTEAFF.

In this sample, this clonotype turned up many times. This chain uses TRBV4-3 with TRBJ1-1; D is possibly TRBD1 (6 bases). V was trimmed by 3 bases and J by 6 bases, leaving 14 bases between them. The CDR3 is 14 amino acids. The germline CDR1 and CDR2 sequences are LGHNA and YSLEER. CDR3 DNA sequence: TGCGCCAGCAGCCAGGGCAGGGGTTTCGCTGAAGCTTTCTTT. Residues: CASSQGRGFAEAFF.

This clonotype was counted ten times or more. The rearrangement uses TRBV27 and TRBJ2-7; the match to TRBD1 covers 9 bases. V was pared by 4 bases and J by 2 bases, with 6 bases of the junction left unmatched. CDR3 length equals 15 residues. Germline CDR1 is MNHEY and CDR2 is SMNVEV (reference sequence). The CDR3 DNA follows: TGTGCCAGCAGTTGGGCGGGGACAGGGACCTACGAGCAGTACTTC. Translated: CASSWAGTGTYEQYF.

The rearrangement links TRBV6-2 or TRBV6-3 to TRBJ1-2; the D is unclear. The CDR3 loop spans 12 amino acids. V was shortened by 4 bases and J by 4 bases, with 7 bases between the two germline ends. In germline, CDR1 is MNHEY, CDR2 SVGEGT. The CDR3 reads CASSFGLYGYTF. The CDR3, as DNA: TGTGCCAGCAGTTTTGGACTCTATGGCTACACCTTC.

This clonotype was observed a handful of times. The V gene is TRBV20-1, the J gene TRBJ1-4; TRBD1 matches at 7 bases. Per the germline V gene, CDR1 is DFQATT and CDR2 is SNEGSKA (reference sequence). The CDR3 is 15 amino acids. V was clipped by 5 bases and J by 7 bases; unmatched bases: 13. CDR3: CSARPRQGWGEKLFF. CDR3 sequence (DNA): TGCAGTGCTCGCCCCCGACAGGGTTGGGGTGAAAAACTGTTTTTT.

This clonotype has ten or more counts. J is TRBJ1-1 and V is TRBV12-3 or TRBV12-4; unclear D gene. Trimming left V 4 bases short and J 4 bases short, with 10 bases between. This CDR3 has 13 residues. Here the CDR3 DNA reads TGTGCCAGCAGTTCCTCGTCCGGCACTGAAGCTTTCTTT. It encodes CASSSSSGTEAFF.

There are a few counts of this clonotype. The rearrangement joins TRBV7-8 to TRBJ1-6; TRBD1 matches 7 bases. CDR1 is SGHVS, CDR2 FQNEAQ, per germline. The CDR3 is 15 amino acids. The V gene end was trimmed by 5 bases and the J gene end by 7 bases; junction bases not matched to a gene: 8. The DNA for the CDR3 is TGTGCCAGCAGCCAGACGGGACAGAGGAATTCACCCCTCCACTTT. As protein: CASSQTGQRNSPLHF.

The CDR3 DNA reads TGTGCCAGCAGCTCCGGGGGGGCGTACGAGCAGTACTTC. This encodes CASSSGGAYEQYF. The chain recombines TRBV7-9 with TRBJ2-7, with 8 nucleotides matching TRBD2. Per germline, CDR1 SEHNR and CDR2 FQNEAQ (reference sequence). CDR3 length equals 13 residues. The J segment lost 4 bases and the V segment lost 4 bases, leaving 3 bases of the junction unmatched.

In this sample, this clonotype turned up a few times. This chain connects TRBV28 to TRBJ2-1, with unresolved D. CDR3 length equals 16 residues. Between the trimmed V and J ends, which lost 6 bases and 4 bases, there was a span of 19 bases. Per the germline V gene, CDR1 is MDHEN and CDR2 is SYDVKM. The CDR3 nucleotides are TGTGCCAGCAGAGTACTTGACAACACGAGGTACAATGAGCAGTTCTTC. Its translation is CASRVLDNTRYNEQFF.

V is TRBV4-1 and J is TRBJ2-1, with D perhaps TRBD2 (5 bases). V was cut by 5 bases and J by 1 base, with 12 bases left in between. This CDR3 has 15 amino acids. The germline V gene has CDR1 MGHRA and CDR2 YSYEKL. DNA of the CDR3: TGCGCCAGCAGCGACTTGGGCGGGTCCTACAATGAGCAGTTCTTC. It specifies CASSDLGGSYNEQFF.

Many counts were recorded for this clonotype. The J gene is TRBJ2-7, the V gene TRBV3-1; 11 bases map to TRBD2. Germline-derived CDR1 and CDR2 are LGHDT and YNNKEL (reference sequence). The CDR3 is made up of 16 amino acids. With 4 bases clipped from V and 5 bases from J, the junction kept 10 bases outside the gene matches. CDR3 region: CASSLGTSGGVDEQYF. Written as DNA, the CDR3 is TGTGCCAGCAGCCTTGGGACTAGCGGAGGGGTCGACGAGCAGTACTTC.

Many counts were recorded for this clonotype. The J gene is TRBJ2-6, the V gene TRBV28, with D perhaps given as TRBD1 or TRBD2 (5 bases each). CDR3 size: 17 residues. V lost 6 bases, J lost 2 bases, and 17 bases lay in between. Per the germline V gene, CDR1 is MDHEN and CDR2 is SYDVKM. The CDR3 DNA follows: TGTGCCAGCAGCAGCGGACACTGGGGGACTGGGGCCAACGTCCTGACTTTC. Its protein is CASSSGHWGTGANVLTF.

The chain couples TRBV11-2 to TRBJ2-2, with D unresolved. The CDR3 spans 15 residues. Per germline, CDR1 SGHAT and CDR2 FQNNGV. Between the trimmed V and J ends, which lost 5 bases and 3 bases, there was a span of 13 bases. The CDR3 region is CASSPRRQDTGELFF. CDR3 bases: TGTGCCAGCAGCCCCCGGCGGCAAGACACCGGGGAGCTGTTTTTT.

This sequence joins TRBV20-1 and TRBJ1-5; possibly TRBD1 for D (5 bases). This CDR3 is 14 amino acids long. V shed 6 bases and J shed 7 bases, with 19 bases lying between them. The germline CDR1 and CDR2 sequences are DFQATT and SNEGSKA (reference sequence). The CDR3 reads CSAKPGRETQPQHF. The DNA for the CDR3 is TGCAGTGCAAAGCCGGGACGGGAGACCCAGCCCCAGCATTTT.

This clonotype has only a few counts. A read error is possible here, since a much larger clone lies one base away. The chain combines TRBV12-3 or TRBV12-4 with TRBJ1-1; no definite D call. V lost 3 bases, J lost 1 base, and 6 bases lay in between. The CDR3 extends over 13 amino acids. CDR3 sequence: CASSLPQNTEAFF. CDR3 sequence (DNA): TGTGCCAGCAGTTTGCCACAGAACACTGAAGCTTTCTTT.

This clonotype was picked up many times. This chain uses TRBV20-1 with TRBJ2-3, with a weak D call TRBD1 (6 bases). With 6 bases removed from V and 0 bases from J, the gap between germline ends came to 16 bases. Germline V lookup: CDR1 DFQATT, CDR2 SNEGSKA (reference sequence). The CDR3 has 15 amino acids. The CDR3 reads CSALGRQASTDTQYF. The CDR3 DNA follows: TGCAGTGCCCTTGGACGACAGGCTAGCACAGATACGCAGTATTTT.

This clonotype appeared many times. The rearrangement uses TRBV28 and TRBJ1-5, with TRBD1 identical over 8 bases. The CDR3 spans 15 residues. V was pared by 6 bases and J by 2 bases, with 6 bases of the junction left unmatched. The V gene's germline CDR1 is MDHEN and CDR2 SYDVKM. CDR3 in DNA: TGTGCCAGCAGAAGACAGGGGTCCGGCAATCAGCCCCAGCATTTT. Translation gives CASRRQGSGNQPQHF. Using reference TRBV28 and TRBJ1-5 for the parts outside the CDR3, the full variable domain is DVKVTQSSRYLVKRTGEKVFLECVQDMDHENMFWYRQDPGLGLRLIYFSYDVKMKEKGDIPEGYSVSREKKERFSLILESASTNQTSMYLCASRRQGSGNQPQHFGDGTRLSIL.

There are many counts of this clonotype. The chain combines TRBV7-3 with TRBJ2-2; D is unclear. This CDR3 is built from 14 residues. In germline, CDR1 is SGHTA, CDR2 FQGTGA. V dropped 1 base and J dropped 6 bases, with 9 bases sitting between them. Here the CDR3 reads CASSLMPHAGELFF. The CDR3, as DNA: TGTGCCAGCAGCTTAATGCCGCATGCCGGGGAGCTGTTTTTT.

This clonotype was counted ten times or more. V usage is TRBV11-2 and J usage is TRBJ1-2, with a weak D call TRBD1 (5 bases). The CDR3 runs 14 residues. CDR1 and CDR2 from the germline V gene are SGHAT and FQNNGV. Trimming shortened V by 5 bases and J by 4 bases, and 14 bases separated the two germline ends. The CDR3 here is CASSPGLNLYGYTF. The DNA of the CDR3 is TGTGCCAGCAGCCCGGGACTGAACCTCTATGGCTACACCTTC.

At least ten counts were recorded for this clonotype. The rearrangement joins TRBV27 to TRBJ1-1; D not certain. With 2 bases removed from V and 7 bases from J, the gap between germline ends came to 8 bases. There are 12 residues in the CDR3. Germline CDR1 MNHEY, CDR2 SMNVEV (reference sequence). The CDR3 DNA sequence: TGTGCCAGCAGTTTAAGGGCCGGTGAAGCTTTCTTT. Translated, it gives CASSLRAGEAFF.

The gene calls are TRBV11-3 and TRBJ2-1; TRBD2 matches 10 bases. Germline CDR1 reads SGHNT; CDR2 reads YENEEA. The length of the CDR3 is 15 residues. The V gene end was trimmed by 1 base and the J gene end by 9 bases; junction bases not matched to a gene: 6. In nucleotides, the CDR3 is TGTGCCAGCAGCTTAGTGACTAGCGGGCCGCTTGAGCAGTTCTTC. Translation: CASSLVTSGPLEQFF.

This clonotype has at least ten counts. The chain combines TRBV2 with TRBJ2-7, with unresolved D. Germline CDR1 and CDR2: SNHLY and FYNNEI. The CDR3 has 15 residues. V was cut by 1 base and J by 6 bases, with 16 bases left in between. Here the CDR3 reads CASSEDMRSPSEQYF. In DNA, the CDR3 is TGTGCCAGCAGTGAAGATATGAGGTCGCCCTCCGAGCAGTACTTC.

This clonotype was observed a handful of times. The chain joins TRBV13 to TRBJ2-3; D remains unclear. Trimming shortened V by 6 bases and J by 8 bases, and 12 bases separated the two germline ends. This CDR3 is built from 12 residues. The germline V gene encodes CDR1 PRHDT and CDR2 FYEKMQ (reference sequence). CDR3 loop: CASRIRSGTQYF. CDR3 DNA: TGTGCCAGCAGAATTCGGTCGGGTACGCAGTATTTT.